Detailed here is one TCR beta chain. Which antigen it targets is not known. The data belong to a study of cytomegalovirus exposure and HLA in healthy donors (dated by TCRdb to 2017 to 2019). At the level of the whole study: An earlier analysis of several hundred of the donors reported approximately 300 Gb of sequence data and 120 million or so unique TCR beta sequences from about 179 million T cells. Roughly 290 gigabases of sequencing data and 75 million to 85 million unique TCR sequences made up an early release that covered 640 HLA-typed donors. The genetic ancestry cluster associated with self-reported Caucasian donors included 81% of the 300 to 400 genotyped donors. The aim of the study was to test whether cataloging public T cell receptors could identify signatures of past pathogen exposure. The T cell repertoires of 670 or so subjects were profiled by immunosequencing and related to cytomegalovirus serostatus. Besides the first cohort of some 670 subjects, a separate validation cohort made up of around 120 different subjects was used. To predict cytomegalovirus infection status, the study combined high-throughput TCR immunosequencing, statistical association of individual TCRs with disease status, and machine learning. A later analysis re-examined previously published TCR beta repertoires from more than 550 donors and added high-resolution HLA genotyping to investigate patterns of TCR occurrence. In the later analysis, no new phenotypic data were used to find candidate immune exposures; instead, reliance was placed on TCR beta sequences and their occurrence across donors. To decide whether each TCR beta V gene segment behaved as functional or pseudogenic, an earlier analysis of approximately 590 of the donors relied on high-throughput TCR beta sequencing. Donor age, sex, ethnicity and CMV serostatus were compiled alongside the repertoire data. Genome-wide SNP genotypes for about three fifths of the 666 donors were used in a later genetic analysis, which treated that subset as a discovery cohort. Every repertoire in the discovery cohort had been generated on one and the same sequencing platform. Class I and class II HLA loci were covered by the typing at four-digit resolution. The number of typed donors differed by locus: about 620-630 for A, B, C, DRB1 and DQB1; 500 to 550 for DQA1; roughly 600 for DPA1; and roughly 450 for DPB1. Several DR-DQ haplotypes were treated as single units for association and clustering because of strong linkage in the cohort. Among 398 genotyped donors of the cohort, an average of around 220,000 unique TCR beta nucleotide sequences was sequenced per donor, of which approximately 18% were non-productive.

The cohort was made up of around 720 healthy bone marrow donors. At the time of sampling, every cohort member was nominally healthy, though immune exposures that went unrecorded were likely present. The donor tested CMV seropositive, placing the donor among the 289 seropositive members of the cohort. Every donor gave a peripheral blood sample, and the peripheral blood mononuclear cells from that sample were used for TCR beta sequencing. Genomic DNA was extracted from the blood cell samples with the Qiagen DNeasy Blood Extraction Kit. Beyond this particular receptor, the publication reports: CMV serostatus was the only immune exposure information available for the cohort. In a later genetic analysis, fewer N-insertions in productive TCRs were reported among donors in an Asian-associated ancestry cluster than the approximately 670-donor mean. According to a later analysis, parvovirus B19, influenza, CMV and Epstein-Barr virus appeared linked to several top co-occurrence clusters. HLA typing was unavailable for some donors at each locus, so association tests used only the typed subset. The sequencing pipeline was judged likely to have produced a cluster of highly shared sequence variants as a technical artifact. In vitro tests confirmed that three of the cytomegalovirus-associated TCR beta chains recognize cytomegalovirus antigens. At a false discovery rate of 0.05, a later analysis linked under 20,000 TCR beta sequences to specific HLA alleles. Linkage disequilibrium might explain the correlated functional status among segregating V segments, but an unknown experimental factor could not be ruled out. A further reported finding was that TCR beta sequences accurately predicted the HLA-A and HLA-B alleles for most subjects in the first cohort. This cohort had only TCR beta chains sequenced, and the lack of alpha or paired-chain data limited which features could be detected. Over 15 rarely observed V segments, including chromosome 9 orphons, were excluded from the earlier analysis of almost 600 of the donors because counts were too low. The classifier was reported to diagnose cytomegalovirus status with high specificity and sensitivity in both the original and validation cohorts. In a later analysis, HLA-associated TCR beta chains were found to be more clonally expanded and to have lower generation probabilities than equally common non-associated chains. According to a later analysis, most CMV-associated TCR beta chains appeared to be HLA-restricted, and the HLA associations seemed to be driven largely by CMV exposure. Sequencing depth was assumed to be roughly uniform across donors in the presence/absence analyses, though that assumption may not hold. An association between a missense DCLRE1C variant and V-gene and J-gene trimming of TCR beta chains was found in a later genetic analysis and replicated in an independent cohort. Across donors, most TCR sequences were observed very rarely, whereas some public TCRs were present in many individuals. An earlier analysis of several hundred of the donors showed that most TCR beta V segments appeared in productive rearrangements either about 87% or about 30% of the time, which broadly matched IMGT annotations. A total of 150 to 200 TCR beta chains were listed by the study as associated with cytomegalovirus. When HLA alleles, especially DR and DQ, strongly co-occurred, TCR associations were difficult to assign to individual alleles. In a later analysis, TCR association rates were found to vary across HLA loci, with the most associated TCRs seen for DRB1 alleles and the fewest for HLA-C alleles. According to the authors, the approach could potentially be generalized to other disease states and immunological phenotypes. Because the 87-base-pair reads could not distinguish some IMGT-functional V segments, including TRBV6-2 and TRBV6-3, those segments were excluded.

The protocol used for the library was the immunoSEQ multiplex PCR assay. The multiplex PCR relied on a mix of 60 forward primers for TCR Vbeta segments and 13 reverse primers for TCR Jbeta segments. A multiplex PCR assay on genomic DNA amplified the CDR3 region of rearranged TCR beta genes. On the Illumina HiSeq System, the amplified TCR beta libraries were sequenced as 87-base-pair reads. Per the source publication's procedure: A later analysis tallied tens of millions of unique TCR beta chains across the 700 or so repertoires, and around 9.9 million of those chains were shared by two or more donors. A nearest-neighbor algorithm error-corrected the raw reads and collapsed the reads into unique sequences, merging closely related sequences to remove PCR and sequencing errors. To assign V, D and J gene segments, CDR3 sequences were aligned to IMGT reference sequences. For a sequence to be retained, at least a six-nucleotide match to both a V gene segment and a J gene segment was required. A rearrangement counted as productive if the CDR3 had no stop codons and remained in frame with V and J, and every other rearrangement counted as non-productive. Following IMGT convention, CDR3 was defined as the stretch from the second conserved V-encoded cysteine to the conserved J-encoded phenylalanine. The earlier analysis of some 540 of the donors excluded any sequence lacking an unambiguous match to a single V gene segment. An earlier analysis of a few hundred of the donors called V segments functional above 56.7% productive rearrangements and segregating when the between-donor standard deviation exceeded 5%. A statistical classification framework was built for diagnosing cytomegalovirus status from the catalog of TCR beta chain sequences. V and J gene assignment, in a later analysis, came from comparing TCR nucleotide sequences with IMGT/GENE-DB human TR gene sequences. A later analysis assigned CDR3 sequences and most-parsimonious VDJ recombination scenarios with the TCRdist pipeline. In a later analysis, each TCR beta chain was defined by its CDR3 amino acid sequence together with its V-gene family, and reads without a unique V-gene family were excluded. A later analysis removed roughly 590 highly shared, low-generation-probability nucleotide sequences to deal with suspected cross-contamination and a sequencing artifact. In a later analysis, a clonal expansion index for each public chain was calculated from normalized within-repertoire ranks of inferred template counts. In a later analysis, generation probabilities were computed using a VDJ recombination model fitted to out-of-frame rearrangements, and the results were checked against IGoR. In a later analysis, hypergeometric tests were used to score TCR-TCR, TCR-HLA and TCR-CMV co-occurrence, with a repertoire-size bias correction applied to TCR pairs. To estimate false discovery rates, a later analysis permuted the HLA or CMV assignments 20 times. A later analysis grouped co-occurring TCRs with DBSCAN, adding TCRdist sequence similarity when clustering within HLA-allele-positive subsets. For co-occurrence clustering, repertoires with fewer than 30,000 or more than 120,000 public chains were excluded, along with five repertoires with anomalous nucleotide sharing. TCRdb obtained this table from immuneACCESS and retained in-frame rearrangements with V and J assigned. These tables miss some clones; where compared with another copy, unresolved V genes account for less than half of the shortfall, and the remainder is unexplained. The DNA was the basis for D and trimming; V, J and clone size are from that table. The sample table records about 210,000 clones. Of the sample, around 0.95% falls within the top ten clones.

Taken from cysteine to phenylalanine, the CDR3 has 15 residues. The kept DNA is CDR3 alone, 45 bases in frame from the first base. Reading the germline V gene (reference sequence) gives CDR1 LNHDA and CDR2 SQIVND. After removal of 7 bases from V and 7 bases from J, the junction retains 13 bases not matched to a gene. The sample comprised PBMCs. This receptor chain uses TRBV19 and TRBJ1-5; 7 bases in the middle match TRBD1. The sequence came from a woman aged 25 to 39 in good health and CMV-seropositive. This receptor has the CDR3 CASIPLGRGNQPQHF. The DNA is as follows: TGTGCCAGTATACCTCTGGGCAGGGGGAACCAGCCCCAGCATTTT.